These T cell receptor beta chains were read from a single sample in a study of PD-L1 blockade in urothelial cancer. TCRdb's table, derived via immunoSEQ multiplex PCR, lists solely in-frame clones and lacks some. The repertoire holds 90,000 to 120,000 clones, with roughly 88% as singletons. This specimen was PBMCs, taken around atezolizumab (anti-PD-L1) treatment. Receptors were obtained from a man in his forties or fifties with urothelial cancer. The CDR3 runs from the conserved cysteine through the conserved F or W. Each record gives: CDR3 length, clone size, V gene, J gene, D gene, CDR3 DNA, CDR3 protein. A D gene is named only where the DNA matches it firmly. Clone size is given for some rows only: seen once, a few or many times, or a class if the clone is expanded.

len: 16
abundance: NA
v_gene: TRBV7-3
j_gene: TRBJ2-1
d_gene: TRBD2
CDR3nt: TGTGCCAGCAGCTTCGGACTAGCGGGGGCAAACAATGAGCAGTTCTTC
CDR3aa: CASSFGLAGANNEQFF

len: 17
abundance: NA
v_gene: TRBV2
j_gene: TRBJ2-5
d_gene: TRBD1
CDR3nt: TGTGCCAGCAGTCCCACCCGTCTCGGGACAGTCCAAGAGACCCAGTACTTC
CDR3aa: CASSPTRLGTVQETQYF

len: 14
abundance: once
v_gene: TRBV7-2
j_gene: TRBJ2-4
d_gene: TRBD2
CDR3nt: TGTGCCAGCAGCTTAGCACAGGCGGGAGACATTCAGTACTTC
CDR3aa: CASSLAQAGDIQYF

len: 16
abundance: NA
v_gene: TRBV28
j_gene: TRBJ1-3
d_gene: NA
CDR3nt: TGTGCCAGCAGTTTACCCCCACTGATCTCTGGAAACACCATATATTTT
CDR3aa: CASSLPPLISGNTIYF

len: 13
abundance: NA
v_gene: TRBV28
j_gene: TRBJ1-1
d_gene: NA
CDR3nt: TGTGCCAGCACCCCGATGGGGCCACTTGAAGCTTTCTTT
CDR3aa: CASTPMGPLEAFF

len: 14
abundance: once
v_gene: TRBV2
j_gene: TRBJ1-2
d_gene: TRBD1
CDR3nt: TGTGCCATACAAGGAGGGGGCCTAGACTATGGCTACACCTTC
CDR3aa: CAIQGGGLDYGYTF

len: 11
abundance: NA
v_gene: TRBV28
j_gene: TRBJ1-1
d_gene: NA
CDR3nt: TGTGCCAGCAGTTACCGAGGGGAAGCTTTCTTT
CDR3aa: CASSYRGEAFF

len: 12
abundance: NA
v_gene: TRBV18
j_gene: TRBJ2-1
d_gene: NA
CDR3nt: TGTGCCAGCTCACCGGCGGGGTATGAGCAGTTCTTC
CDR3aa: CASSPAGYEQFF

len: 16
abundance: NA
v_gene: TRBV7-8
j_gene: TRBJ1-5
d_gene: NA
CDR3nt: TGTGCCAGCAGCCGGGGGGGGCGGAATAGCAATCAGCCCCAGCATTTT
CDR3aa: CASSRGGRNSNQPQHF

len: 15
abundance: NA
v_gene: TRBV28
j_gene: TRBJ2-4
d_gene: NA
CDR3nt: TGTGCCAGCAGGGCCCCTCGAGGAAGCAAAAACATTCAGTACTTC
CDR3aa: CASRAPRGSKNIQYF

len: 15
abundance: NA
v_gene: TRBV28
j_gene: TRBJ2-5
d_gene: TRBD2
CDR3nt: TGTGCCAGCAGTTTGTCTAGCGGGAGATCAGAGACCCAGTACTTC
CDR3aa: CASSLSSGRSETQYF

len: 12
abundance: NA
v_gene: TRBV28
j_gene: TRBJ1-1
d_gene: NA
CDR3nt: TGTGCCAGCAGCCTTGACAGCTATGAAGCTTTCTTT
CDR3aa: CASSLDSYEAFF

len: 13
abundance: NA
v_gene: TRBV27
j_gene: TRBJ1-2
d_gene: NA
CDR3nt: TGTGCCAGCAGTCAAGGGAGGGGAGGGGGCTACACCTTC
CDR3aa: CASSQGRGGGYTF

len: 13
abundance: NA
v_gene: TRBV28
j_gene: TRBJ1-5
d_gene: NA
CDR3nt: TGTGCCAGCAAAGAGACTTTTAATCAGCCCCAGCATTTT
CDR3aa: CASKETFNQPQHF

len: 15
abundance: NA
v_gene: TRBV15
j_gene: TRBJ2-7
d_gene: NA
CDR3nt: TGTGCCACCAGCCTAGCCCCCAGGGGACCCTCAGAGCAGTACTTC
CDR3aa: CATSLAPRGPSEQYF

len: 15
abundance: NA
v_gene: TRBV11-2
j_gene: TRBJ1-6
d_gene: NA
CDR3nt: TGTGCCAGCAGCTTAGTGGGGAGGGGTAATTCACCCCTCCACTTT
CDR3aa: CASSLVGRGNSPLHF

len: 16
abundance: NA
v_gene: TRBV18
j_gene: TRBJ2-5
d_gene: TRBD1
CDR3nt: TGTGCCAGCTCACCGGGACAGGGCTCATTCCAAGAGACCCAGTACTTC
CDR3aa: CASSPGQGSFQETQYF

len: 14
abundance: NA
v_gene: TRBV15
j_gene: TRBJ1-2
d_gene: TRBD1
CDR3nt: TGTGCCACCAGCAGAGGGGACAGCTACTATGGCTACACCTTC
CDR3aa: CATSRGDSYYGYTF

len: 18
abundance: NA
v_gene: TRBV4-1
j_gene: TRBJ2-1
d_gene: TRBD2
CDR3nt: TGCGCCAGCAGCCAACGTACAAGACAGCGGGAGTTGGGCAATGAGCAGTTCTTC
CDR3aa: CASSQRTRQRELGNEQFF

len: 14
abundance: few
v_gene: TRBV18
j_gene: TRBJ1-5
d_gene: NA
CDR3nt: TGTGCCAGCTCGCCCACAGGGAACAATCAGCCCCAGCATTTT
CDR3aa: CASSPTGNNQPQHF

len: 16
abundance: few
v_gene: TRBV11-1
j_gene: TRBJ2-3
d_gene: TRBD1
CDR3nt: TGTGCCAGCAGCAAACAGACAGGGGCAGCAACAGATACGCAGTATTTT
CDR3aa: CASSKQTGAATDTQYF

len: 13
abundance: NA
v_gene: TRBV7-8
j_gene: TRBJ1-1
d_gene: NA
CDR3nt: TGTGCCAGCAGCACCGAACTAAACACTGAAGCTTTCTTT
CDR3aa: CASSTELNTEAFF

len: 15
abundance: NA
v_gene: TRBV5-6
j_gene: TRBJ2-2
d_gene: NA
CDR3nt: TGTGCCAGCAGCTCGACAGGACTGAACACCGGGGAGCTGTTTTTT
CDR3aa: CASSSTGLNTGELFF

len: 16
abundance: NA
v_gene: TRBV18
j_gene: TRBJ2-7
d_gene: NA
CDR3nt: TGTGCCAGCTCACGCGGATCCCAGCTGACGGCCTACGAGCAGTACTTC
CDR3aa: CASSRGSQLTAYEQYF

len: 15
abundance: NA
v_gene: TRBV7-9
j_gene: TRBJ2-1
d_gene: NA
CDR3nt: TGTGCCAGCAGCCCCGCTAGCGCGATAAGTGATGAGCAGTTCTTC
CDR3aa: CASSPASAISDEQFF

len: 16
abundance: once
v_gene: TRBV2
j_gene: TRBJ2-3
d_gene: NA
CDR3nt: TGTGCCAGCAGCCCCAAGCGGGTCACTAGCACAGATACGCAGTATTTT
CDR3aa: CASSPKRVTSTDTQYF

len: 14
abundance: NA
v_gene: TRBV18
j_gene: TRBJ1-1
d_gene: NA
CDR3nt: TGTGCCAGCTCACCAGGGCGTTCGAACACTGAAGCTTTCTTT
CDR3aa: CASSPGRSNTEAFF

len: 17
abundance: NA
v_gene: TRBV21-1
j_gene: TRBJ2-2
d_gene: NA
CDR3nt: TGTGCCAGCAGCAAAGGGGGACTAGCGGGAATCACCGGGGAGCTGTTTTTT
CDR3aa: CASSKGGLAGITGELFF

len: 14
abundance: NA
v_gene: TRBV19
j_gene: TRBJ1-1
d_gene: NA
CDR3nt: TGTGCCAGTAACTCCCCAGGGGTCGACACTGAAGCTTTCTTT
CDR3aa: CASNSPGVDTEAFF

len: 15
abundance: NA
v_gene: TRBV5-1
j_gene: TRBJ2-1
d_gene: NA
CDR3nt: TGCGCCAGCAGCTTGGAAGGGGATAGATTCAATGAGCAGTTCTTC
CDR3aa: CASSLEGDRFNEQFF

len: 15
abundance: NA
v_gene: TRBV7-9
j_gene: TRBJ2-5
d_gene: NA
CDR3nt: TGTGCCAGCAGCTTAGGTAACAATCCTCAAGAGACCCAGTACTTC
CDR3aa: CASSLGNNPQETQYF

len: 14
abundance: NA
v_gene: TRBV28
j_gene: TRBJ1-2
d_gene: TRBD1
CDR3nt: TGTGCCAGCAGTTTAGGGACAGGGCCTAGGGGCTACACCTTC
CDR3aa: CASSLGTGPRGYTF

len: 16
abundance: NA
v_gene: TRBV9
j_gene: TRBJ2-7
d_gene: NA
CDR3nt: TGTGCCAGCAGCGTTCGGGGGGCCCAGGATCGGAGCGAGCAGTACTTC
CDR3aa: CASSVRGAQDRSEQYF

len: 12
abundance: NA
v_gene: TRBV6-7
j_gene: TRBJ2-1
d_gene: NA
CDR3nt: TGTGCCAGCAGTTACCCCCCCCCTCGGCAGTTCTTC
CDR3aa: CASSYPPPRQFF

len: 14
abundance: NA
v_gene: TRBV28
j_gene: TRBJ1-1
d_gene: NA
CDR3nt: TGTGCCAGCAGTCTTACTCAGGGTGGAACTGAAGCTTTCTTT
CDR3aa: CASSLTQGGTEAFF

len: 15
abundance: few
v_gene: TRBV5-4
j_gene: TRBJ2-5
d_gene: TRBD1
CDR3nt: TGTGCCAGCAGGAGGGGGACAGGGGACCAAGAGACCCAGTACTTC
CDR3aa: CASRRGTGDQETQYF

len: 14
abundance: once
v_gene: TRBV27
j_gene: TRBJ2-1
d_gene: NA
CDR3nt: TGTGCCAGCAGTTTACTGCGGTTCGGGAATGAGCAGTTCTTC
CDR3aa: CASSLLRFGNEQFF

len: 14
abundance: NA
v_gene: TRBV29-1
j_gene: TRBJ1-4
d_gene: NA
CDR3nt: TGCAGCGTTGCCCCAGGGGTAGTGTCTGAAAAACTGTTTTTT
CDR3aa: CSVAPGVVSEKLFF

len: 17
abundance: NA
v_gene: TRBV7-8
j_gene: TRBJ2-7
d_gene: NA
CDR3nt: TGTGCCAGCAGCTTAGGAACCGGCGGGGTAACATCCTACGAGCAGTACTTC
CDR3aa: CASSLGTGGVTSYEQYF

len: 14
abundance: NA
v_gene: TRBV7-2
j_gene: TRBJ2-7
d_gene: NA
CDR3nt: TGTGCCAGCAGCTTATTGGAGGGGGCGGGAGAGCAGTACTTC
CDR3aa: CASSLLEGAGEQYF

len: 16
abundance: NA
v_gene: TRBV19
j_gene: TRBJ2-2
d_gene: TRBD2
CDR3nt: TGTGCCAGTAGTATAGCGGCAGCGGGAGGGGTCGGGGAGCTGTTTTTT
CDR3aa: CASSIAAAGGVGELFF

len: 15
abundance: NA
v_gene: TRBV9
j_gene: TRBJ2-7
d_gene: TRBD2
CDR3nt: TGTGCCAGCAGCAACGGGCGGGAGTGGGTCTACGAGCAGTACTTC
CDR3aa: CASSNGREWVYEQYF

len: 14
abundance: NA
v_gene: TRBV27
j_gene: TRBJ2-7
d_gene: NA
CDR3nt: TGTGCCAGCCGGTTGGCGGACAGCGCCTACGAGCAGTACTTC
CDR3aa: CASRLADSAYEQYF

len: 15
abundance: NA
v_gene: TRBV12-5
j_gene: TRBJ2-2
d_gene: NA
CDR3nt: TGTGCTAGTGGAAAGGGGCTACAACAACCCGGGGAGCTGTTTTTT
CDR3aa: CASGKGLQQPGELFF

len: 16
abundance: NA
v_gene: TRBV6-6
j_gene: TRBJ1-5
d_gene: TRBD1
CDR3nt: TGTGCCAGCAGGGGCGGACAGGGGTATAGCAATCAGCCCCAGCATTTT
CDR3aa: CASRGGQGYSNQPQHF

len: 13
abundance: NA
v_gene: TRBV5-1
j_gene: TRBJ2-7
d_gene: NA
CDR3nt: TGCGCCAGCAGCCCGGAGGGACTTTACGAGCAGTACTTC
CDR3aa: CASSPEGLYEQYF

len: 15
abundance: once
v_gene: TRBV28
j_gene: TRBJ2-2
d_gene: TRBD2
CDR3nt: TGTGCCAGCAGTTCTGGCGGGGGAGCGGACGGGGAGCTGTTTTTT
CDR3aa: CASSSGGGADGELFF

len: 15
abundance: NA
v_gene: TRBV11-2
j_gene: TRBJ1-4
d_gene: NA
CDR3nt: TGTGCCAGCAGCTTAGATCCAGGGTCAGGAGAAAAACTGTTTTTT
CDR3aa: CASSLDPGSGEKLFF

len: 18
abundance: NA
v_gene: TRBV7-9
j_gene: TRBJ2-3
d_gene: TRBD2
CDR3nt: TGTGCCAGCAGCTTAGCGCGTTCTAGCGGGAGGGCCGTAGATACGCAGTATTTT
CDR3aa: CASSLARSSGRAVDTQYF

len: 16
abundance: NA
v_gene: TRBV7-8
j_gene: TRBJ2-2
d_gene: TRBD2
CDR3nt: TGTGCCAGCAGTTTCCTAGCGGGAGTAGACACCGGGGAGCTGTTTTTT
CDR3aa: CASSFLAGVDTGELFF

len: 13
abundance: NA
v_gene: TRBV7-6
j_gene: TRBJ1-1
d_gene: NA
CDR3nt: TGTGCCAGCAGCTTAGGGCCGAGGACTGAAGCTTTCTTT
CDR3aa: CASSLGPRTEAFF

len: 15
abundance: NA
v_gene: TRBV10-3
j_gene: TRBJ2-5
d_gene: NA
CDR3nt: TGTGCCATCAGTGAGGACAACGCAGGTAGTGAGACCCAGTACTTC
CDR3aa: CAISEDNAGSETQYF

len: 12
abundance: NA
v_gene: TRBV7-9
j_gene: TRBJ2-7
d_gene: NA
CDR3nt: TGTGCCAGCAGCCCGGTTTACTACGAGCAGTACTTC
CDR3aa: CASSPVYYEQYF

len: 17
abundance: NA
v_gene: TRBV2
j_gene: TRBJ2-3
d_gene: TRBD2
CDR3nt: TGTGCCAGCAGCCCCTTAGTAGCGGGTACCCTTTATGCAACGCAGTATTTT
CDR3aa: CASSPLVAGTLYATQYF

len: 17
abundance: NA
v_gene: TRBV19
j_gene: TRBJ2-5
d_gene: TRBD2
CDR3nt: TGTGCCAGTAGTCCACTCTCCGGGACTAGCGCACAAGAGACCCAGTACTTC
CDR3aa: CASSPLSGTSAQETQYF

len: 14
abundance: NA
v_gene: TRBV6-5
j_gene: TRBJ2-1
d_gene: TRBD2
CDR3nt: TGTGCCAGCAGTCCTAGCGGGCCTAACAATGAGCAGTTCTTC
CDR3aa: CASSPSGPNNEQFF